This T cell receptor (beta chain) was identified in a study of blood T cell repertoires in COVID-19. This clone was seen at least ten times. Trimming cost V 4 bases and J 6 bases, with 11 bases left between them. Germline CDR1 is SGHNT and CDR2 is YYREEE (reference sequence). The length of the CDR3 is 12 residues. As handled by the study authors: For nucleated cells, counts were estimated from reference gene primer amplification. Libraries were prepared by immunoSEQ multiplex PCR; TCRdb keeps only in-frame clonotypes and omits some of them. V, J and clone size derive from that table, while D and trimming were established from the DNA sequence. The table records 100,000 to 150,000 clones, about 70% of them present only once.

The rearrangement uses TRBV5-4 and TRBJ2-7; TRBD1 is a possible D gene (6 bases). Input material: peripheral blood. The origin of this receptor is a woman in her seventies with acute or convalescent COVID-19. CDR3 nucleotides: TGTGCCAGCAGCGCGGACAGTTCCGAGCAGTACTTC. Encoded protein: CASSADSSEQYF. Based on the CDR3 plus reference TRBV5-4 and TRBJ2-7, the full variable domain is ETGVTQSPTHLIKTRGQQVTLRCSSQSGHNTVSWYQQALGQGPQFIFQYYREEENGRGNFPPRFSGLQFPNYSSELNVNALELDDSALYLCASSADSSEQYFGPGTRLTVT.